This TCR beta chain is drawn from a study of CD8+ T cells in alopecia areata. The study's findings and limits: Researchers reported that TCR sharing among patients proved less clear than in mice, possibly HLA-linked.

Note on this clone: Its antigen is unknown.

The germline V and J ends were trimmed by 0 bases and 10 bases, with 10 bases remaining between them. The germline V gene encodes CDR1 SEHNR and CDR2 FQNEAQ (reference sequence). The CDR3 consists of 13 residues. Reverse transcribed after extraction, RNA yielded cDNA as the sequencing template. Using immunoSEQ multiplex PCR, the repertoire was profiled, and TCRdb retains in-frame clones only, with some absent. The repertoire includes about 99,000 clones, 85% to 90% of them detected once, and more than 9.5% sits in the top ten. Treatment reported: oral pan-JAK inhibitor, 5-10 mg twice daily. Source: CD8+ T cells sorted from blood, taken at approximately week 30, from a patient treated with tofacitinib. V is TRBV7-9 and J is TRBJ2-1, with D hard to call. This receptor was identified in a human donor with alopecia areata. This CDR3 reads CASSLAALGEQFF. Written as DNA, the CDR3 is TGTGCCAGCAGCTTAGCGGCGCTAGGCGAGCAGTTCTTC.